The 2 T cell receptor beta chains given below trace back to one sample, sequenced in a study of blood T cell repertoires in COVID-19. Profiling relied on immunoSEQ multiplex PCR, and the TCRdb table lists in-frame clones only, not all of them. The sample comprises approximately 170,000 clones, approximately 86% of which are singletons, and roughly 3.3% rests with the top ten. The specimen was peripheral blood. Receptors were obtained from a man in his 70s with acute or convalescent COVID-19.

V and J are TRBV28 and TRBJ1-6; 7 bases line up with TRBD1. The CDR3 covers 16 residues. The germline CDR1 and CDR2 sequences are MDHEN and SYDVKM. Trimming cost V 0 bases and J 9 bases; bases outside gene matches: 8. Here the CDR3 reads CASSLWGDSLSSPLHF. CDR3 in DNA: TGTGCCAGCAGTTTATGGGGGGACAGCCTTTCTTCACCCCTCCACTTT.

The chain joins TRBV2 to TRBJ2-2; 11 nucleotides match TRBD2. Unmatched junction bases numbered 5, after V lost 6 bases and J lost 8 bases. The CDR3 runs 14 residues. Germline CDR1 is SNHLY and CDR2 is FYNNEI. The CDR3 DNA follows: TGTGCCAGCAGGGAACTAGCGGGAGTAGGGGAGCTGTTTTTT. It encodes CASRELAGVGELFF.